The rows below give T cell receptor beta chains drawn from one sample of a study of Ad26.COV2.S vaccination and SARS-CoV-2 variants. Measured with immunoSEQ multiplex PCR; TCRdb has only the in-frame clones, and not every one. The sample yields about 450,000 clones, 89% seen once. The input for sequencing was peripheral blood, taken in a trial of Ad26.COV2.S vaccine versus placebo. The receptors come from a person aged 18-65 years who received the Ad26.COV2.S COVID-19 vaccine or a placebo. CDR3s include the opening cysteine and the closing phenylalanine or tryptophan. The order of the fields is clone size, D gene, V gene, J gene, CDR3 DNA, CDR3 protein. A D gene is named only where the DNA matches it firmly. Only part of the rows carry a size: once, few, many, or a class if the clone is expanded.

clone_size: .; d_call: .; v_call: TRBV27; j_call: TRBJ1-5; cdr3_nt: TGTGCCAGCAGTTGGGGGGGAGAACAGCCCCAGCATTTT; cdr3_aa: CASSWGGEQPQHF
clone_size: .; d_call: .; v_call: TRBV6-6; j_call: TRBJ1-6; cdr3_nt: TGTGCCAGCAGTTACCTCGGAGGGGCAGGTTCACCCCTCCACTTT; cdr3_aa: CASSYLGGAGSPLHF
clone_size: .; d_call: .; v_call: TRBV3-1/TRBV3-2; j_call: TRBJ2-5; cdr3_nt: TGTGCCAGCAGCCAACGTACAGGTGGCGGGGCGACCCAGTACTTC; cdr3_aa: CASSQRTGGGATQYF
clone_size: .; d_call: TRBD1; v_call: TRBV5-8; j_call: TRBJ1-5; cdr3_nt: TGTGCCAGCAGCCAAGGGACAGATAGCAATCAGCCCCAGCATTTT; cdr3_aa: CASSQGTDSNQPQHF
clone_size: .; d_call: .; v_call: TRBV4-3; j_call: TRBJ2-3; cdr3_nt: TGCGCCAGCAGCCAACAAAAGGCGGTAGATACGCAGTATTTT; cdr3_aa: CASSQQKAVDTQYF
clone_size: .; d_call: .; v_call: TRBV5-4; j_call: TRBJ1-6; cdr3_nt: TGCGCCAGCAGCTGGAACCGGGACGAAACGAATTCACCCCTCCACTTT; cdr3_aa: CASSWNRDETNSPLHF
clone_size: few; d_call: .; v_call: TRBV30; j_call: TRBJ1-1; cdr3_nt: TGTGCCTGGATGGGGGGGTTTACGGACACTGAAGCTTTCTTT; cdr3_aa: CAWMGGFTDTEAFF
clone_size: once; d_call: .; v_call: TRBV6-5; j_call: TRBJ2-2; cdr3_nt: TGTGCCAGCAGTTACTCCGGTAATGATGCCGGGGAGCTGTTTTTT; cdr3_aa: CASSYSGNDAGELFF
clone_size: .; d_call: .; v_call: TRBV9; j_call: TRBJ1-5; cdr3_nt: TGTGCCAGCAGCGCGTGTCCGGGACCCCACAATCAGCCCCAGCATTTT; cdr3_aa: CASSACPGPHNQPQHF
clone_size: .; d_call: .; v_call: TRBV7-9; j_call: TRBJ1-2; cdr3_nt: TGTGCCAGCAGCTTAGATCGTAATGGCTACACCTTC; cdr3_aa: CASSLDRNGYTF
clone_size: .; d_call: .; v_call: TRBV7-2; j_call: TRBJ2-5; cdr3_nt: TGTGCCAGCAGCTTAATGACTGCCCAAGAGACCCAGTACTTC; cdr3_aa: CASSLMTAQETQYF
clone_size: .; d_call: .; v_call: TRBV10-3; j_call: TRBJ1-4; cdr3_nt: TGTGCCATCAGTCTTAAAGAGGTTAGAACTGCAACTAATGAAAAACTGTTTTTT; cdr3_aa: CAISLKEVRTATNEKLFF
clone_size: .; d_call: .; v_call: TRBV14; j_call: TRBJ1-2; cdr3_nt: TGTGCCAGCAGCCTAGTCACCGGGACCCTCCATGGCTACACCTTC; cdr3_aa: CASSLVTGTLHGYTF
clone_size: .; d_call: TRBD2; v_call: TRBV5-1; j_call: TRBJ2-1; cdr3_nt: TGCGCCAGCAGCTTGCAGCGCGGGAGAGCGTCGAATGAGCAGTTCTTC; cdr3_aa: CASSLQRGRASNEQFF
clone_size: .; d_call: .; v_call: TRBV7-2; j_call: TRBJ1-1; cdr3_nt: TGTGCCAGCAGCTTAACTCACACTGAAGCTTTCTTT; cdr3_aa: CASSLTHTEAFF
clone_size: .; d_call: .; v_call: TRBV28; j_call: TRBJ2-3; cdr3_nt: TGTGCCAGCAGCTCGTTCGGGACACCTCCGTATTTT; cdr3_aa: CASSSFGTPPYF
clone_size: .; d_call: TRBD1; v_call: TRBV30; j_call: TRBJ1-5; cdr3_nt: TGTGCCTGGAGTGTCGGAGGGGGCTGGAATCAGCCCCAGCATTTT; cdr3_aa: CAWSVGGGWNQPQHF
clone_size: .; d_call: .; v_call: TRBV28; j_call: TRBJ1-6; cdr3_nt: TGTGCCTCACAGGGAACGGTTGGGGCACCCCTCCACTTT; cdr3_aa: CASQGTVGAPLHF
clone_size: .; d_call: .; v_call: TRBV4-1; j_call: TRBJ1-4; cdr3_nt: TGCGCCAGCAGCCGACAGGTTTTGGACGAAAAACTGTTTTTT; cdr3_aa: CASSRQVLDEKLFF
clone_size: .; d_call: .; v_call: TRBV6-5; j_call: TRBJ2-2; cdr3_nt: TGTGCCAGCAAGGCCCTCAACACCGGGGAGCTGTTTTTT; cdr3_aa: CASKALNTGELFF
clone_size: .; d_call: TRBD1; v_call: TRBV7-6; j_call: TRBJ1-1; cdr3_nt: TGTGCCAGCAGCCAGGCCTGGCAGGGGGATACTGAAGCTTTCTTT; cdr3_aa: CASSQAWQGDTEAFF
clone_size: .; d_call: TRBD1; v_call: TRBV5-1; j_call: TRBJ2-5; cdr3_nt: TGCGCCAGCAGCTTGTTACAGGGGCCTGAGACCCAGTACTTC; cdr3_aa: CASSLLQGPETQYF
clone_size: .; d_call: .; v_call: TRBV2; j_call: TRBJ1-5; cdr3_nt: TGTGCCAGCAGTGACAGTCAGGATAATCAGCCCCAGCATTTT; cdr3_aa: CASSDSQDNQPQHF
clone_size: .; d_call: TRBD1; v_call: TRBV5-4; j_call: TRBJ2-5; cdr3_nt: TGTGCCAGCAGCCCGACAGGGAGAAGAGGAGAGACCCAGTACTTC; cdr3_aa: CASSPTGRRGETQYF
clone_size: .; d_call: .; v_call: TRBV18; j_call: TRBJ2-3; cdr3_nt: TGTGCCAGCTCACCCTCCCAGGGAACAGATACGCAGTATTTT; cdr3_aa: CASSPSQGTDTQYF
clone_size: .; d_call: TRBD1; v_call: TRBV5-6; j_call: TRBJ2-5; cdr3_nt: TGTGCCAGCAGCTTGACGGGACAGGGGCAATGGGAGACCCAGTACTTC; cdr3_aa: CASSLTGQGQWETQYF
clone_size: .; d_call: .; v_call: TRBV18; j_call: TRBJ2-3; cdr3_nt: TGTGCCAGCTCACCCCCTAGTAGCGGCACAGATACGCAGTATTTT; cdr3_aa: CASSPPSSGTDTQYF
clone_size: .; d_call: .; v_call: TRBV19; j_call: TRBJ1-2; cdr3_nt: TGTGCCAGTAGTATAGTTCACAGGCCGATAGGCTACACCTTC; cdr3_aa: CASSIVHRPIGYTF
clone_size: .; d_call: TRBD2; v_call: TRBV7-9; j_call: TRBJ2-1; cdr3_nt: TGTGCCAGCAGCTTAGGTAGCGGGAGGACGAGCTCCTACAATGAGCAGTTCTTC; cdr3_aa: CASSLGSGRTSSYNEQFF
clone_size: .; d_call: .; v_call: TRBV24-1; j_call: TRBJ1-5; cdr3_nt: TGTGCCACCCGAGAGGCTCATAACAAGCCCCAGCATTTT; cdr3_aa: CATREAHNKPQHF
clone_size: .; d_call: .; v_call: TRBV7-2; j_call: TRBJ2-1; cdr3_nt: TGTGCCAGCAGCTTAGGAGGTGCCCGCGTCTACAATGAGCAGTTCTTC; cdr3_aa: CASSLGGARVYNEQFF
clone_size: once; d_call: .; v_call: TRBV5-6; j_call: TRBJ2-2; cdr3_nt: TGTGCCAGCAGCCCCGGGGGCCACGGGAACACCGGGGAGCTGTTTTTT; cdr3_aa: CASSPGGHGNTGELFF